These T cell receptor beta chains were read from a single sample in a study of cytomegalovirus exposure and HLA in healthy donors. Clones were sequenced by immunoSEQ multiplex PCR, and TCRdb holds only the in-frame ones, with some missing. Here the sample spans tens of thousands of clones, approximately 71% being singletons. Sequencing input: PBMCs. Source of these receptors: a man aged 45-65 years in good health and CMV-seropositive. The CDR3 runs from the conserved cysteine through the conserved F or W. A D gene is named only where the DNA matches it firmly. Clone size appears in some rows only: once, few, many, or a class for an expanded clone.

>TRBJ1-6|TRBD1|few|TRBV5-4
TGTGCCAGCAGCTGGGGGACAGGGGGGGATTCACCCCTCCACTTT
CASSWGTGGDSPLHF
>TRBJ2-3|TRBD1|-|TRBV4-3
TGCGCCAGCAGCCAAGGCCTTTATCCGGGACAGGGGCGTACAGATACGCAGTATTTT
CASSQGLYPGQGRTDTQYF
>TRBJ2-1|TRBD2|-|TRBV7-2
TGTGCCAGCAGCTCCCGAGCGGCGGGGGGGCCTGGCAATGAGCAGTTCTTC
CASSSRAAGGPGNEQFF
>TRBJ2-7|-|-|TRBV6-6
TGTGCCAGCAGTTACAGAGACAGGCCCTACGAGCAGTACTTC
CASSYRDRPYEQYF
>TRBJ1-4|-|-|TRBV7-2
TGTGCCAGCAGCCAGGACAGATGGAATGAAAAACTGTTTTTT
CASSQDRWNEKLFF
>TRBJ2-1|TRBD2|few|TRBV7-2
TGTGCCAGCAGCCGCTTTCCGCGGGGGGACTACAATGAGCAGTTCTTC
CASSRFPRGDYNEQFF
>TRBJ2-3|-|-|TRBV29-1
TGCAGCGTTGGGGAGGATACGCGGTATTTT
CSVGEDTRYF
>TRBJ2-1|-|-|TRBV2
TGTGCCAGCAGTGTAGGGCGGGGCTCCTACAATGAGCAGTTCTTC
CASSVGRGSYNEQFF
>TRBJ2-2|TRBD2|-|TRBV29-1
TGCAGCGTTGGAGGTTTGGAGCGCGGGAGAAGCACCGGGGAGCTGTTTTTT
CSVGGLERGRSTGELFF
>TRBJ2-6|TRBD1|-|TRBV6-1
TGTGCCAGCAGTGCAGTACAGGGGATGGGATCTGGGGCCAACGTCCTGACTTTC
CASSAVQGMGSGANVLTF
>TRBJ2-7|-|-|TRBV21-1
TGTGCCAGCAACAAACTGGAAGGGGCTTGGGGGCCAACCCTATGCTACGAGCAGTACTTC
CASNKLEGAWGPTLCYEQYF
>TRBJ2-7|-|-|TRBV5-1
TGCGCCAGCAGCCGGTCTGACTACGAGCAGTACTTC
CASSRSDYEQYF
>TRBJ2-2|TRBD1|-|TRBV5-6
TGTGCCAGCAGCTTTCGGGACAGGGGAACCGGGGAGCTGTTTTTT
CASSFRDRGTGELFF
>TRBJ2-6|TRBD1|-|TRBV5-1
TGCGCCAGCAGCTTGCCCACAGGGGATGGGGCCAACGTCCTGACTTTC
CASSLPTGDGANVLTF
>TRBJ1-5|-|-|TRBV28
TGTGCCAGCAGTCTCCCTAAGGCTTCGGCAGAGGTTAATCAGCCCCAGCATTTT
CASSLPKASAEVNQPQHF
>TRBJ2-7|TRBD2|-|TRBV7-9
TGTGCCAGCAGCTTCACGGGACTACAAGGGGCATCCTACGAGCAGTACTTC
CASSFTGLQGASYEQYF
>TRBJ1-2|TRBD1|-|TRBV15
TGTGCCACCAGCAGAGATCTAATAGGGACAGGCCCAACTATTGGCTACACCTTC
CATSRDLIGTGPTIGYTF
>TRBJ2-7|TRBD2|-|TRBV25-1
TGTGCCAGCAGTGATGGGGGGGTCAGAACCTACGAGCAGTACTTC
CASSDGGVRTYEQYF
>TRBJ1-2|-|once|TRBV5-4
TGTGCCAGCAGCTTGGGACAGAGTAACTATGGCTACACCTTC
CASSLGQSNYGYTF
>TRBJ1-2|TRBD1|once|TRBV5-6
TGTGCCAGCAGCCTGACCGGGACAGCCGGCTATGGCTACACCTTC
CASSLTGTAGYGYTF
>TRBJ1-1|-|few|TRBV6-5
TGTGCCAGCAGTTACTCGCGAGAGATGAACACTGAAGCTTTCTTT
CASSYSREMNTEAFF
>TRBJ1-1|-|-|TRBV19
TGTGCCAGTAGTATAGCGGCCGGGGGGGCTTTCTTT
CASSIAAGGAFF
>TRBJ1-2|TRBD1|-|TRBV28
TGTGCCAGCAGTCACGGACAGGGGGTTATCTATGGCTACACCTTC
CASSHGQGVIYGYTF
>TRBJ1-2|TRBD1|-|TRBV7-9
TGTGCCAGCAGCCTAGACAGGGCTGGCTACACCTTC
CASSLDRAGYTF
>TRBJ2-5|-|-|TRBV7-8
TGTGCCAGCAGCTCGGGACTGCCCGGGGTGGGGACCCAGTACTTC
CASSSGLPGVGTQYF
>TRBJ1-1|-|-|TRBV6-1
TGTGCCGGCTTCGGGGATTTGAACACTGAAGCTTTCTTT
CAGFGDLNTEAFF
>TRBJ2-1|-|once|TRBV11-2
TGTGCCAGCAGCTTAGTTCGAGGCGCCAATGAGCAGTTCTTC
CASSLVRGANEQFF
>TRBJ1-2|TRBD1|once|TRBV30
TGTGCCTGGACCCGGACAGGGAGCTATGGCTACACCTTC
CAWTRTGSYGYTF
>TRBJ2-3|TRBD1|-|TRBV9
TGTGCCAGCAGCGCCGCCCAGGGGGCCCGCACAGATACGCAGTATTTT
CASSAAQGARTDTQYF
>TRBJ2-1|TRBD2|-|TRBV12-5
TGTGCTAGTGGTTTGTCTCGCGAGGGGAGGGATGAGCAGTTCTTC
CASGLSREGRDEQFF
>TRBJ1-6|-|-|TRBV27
TGTGCCAGCAGTACCTCCGACAGGAGTAATTCACCCCTCCACTTT
CASSTSDRSNSPLHF
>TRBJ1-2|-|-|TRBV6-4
TGTGCCAGCAGTGACGCGAACGGGAGTGGCTACACCTTC
CASSDANGSGYTF
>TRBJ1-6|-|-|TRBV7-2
TGTGCCAGCAGCTTGGGGCAGAGCAATTCACCCCTCCACTTT
CASSLGQSNSPLHF
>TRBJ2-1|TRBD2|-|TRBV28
TGTGCCAGCATGACGGGAGGGGGATATGAGCAGTTCTTC
CASMTGGGYEQFF